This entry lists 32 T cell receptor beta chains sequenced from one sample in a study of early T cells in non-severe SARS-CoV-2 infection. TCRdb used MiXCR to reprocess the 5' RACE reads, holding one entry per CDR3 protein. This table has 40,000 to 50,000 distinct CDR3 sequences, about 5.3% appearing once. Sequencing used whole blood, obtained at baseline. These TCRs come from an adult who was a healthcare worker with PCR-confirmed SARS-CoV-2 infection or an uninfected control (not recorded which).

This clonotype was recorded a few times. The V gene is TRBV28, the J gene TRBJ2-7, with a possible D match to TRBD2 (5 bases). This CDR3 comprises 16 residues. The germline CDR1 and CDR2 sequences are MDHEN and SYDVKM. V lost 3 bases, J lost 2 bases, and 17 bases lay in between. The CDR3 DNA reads TGTGCCAGCAGTTTGACCTCAACGGGATTCACCTACGAGCAGTACTTC. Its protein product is CASSLTSTGFTYEQYF.

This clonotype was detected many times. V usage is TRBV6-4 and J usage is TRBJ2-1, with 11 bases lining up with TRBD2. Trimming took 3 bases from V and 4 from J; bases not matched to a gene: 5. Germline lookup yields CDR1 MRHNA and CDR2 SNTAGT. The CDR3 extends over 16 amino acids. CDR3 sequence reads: CASSETGTSGYNEQFF. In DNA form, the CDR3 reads TGTGCCAGCAGTGAAACCGGGACTAGCGGTTACAATGAGCAGTTCTTC.

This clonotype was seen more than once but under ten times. The CDR3 DNA is TGTGCCAGCAGCTTTTCACAGAACACCGGGGAGCTGTTTTTT. This sequence encodes CASSFSQNTGELFF. The gene calls are TRBV7-8 and TRBJ2-2; no firm D call. V was trimmed by 3 bases and J by 1 base, leaving 6 bases between them. The CDR3 runs to 14 residues. CDR1 and CDR2 (germline): SGHVS, FQNEAQ. The variable domain in full, with the rest retrieved from reference TRBV7-8 and TRBJ2-2, is GAGVSQSPRYKVAKRGQDVALRCDPISGHVSLFWYQQALGQGPEFLTYFQNEAQLDKSGLPSDRFFAERPEGSVSTLKIQRTQQEDSAVYLCASSFSQNTGELFFGEGSRLTVL.

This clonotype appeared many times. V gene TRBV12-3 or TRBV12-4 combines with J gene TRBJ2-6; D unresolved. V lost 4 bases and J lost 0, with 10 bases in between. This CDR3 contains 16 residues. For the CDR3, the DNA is TGTGCCAGCAGTTCTCTCACAAGCTCTGGGGCCAACGTCCTGACTTTC. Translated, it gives CASSSLTSSGANVLTF.

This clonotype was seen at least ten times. The CDR3 reads CSARDRVNTEAFF. CDR3 nucleotide sequence: TGCAGCGCTCGGGACAGGGTGAACACTGAAGCTTTCTTT. This chain uses TRBV29-1 with TRBJ1-1, with 9 bases fitting TRBD1. V was clipped by 7 bases and J by 0 bases; unmatched bases: 3. The CDR3 length is 13 residues. Germline V CDR1 and CDR2: SQVTM, ANQGSEA.

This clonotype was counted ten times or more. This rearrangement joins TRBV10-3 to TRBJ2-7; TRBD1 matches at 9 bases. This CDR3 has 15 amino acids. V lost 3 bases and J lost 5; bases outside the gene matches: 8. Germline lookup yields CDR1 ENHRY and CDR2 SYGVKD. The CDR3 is CAISDVRTGVNEQYF. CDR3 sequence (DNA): TGTGCCATCAGTGACGTCCGGACAGGGGTGAACGAGCAGTACTTC.

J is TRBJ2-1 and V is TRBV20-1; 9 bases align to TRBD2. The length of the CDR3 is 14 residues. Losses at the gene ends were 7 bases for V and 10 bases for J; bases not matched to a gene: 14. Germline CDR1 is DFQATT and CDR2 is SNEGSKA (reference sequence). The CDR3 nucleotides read TGCAGTGTCTCGGGACTAGCACCTACAGGGGAGCAGTTCTTC. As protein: CSVSGLAPTGEQFF.

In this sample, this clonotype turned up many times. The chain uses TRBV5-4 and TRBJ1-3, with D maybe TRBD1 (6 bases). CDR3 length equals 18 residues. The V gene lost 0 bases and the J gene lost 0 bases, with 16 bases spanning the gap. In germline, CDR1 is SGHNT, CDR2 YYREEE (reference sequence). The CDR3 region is CASSLGGTGTFSGNTIYF. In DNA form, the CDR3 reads TGTGCCAGCAGCTTGGGGGGCACAGGGACGTTCTCTGGAAACACCATATATTTT. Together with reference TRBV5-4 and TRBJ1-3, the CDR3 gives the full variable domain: ETGVTQSPTHLIKTRGQQVTLRCSSQSGHNTVSWYQQALGQGPQFIFQYYREEENGRGNFPPRFSGLQFPNYSSELNVNALELDDSALYLCASSLGGTGTFSGNTIYFGEGSWLTVV.

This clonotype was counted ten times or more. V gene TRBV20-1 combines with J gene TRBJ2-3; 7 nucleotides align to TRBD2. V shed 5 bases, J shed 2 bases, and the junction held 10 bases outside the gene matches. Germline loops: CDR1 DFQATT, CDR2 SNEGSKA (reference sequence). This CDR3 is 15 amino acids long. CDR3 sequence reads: CSAYREVLATDTQYF. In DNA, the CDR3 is TGCAGTGCTTACCGGGAGGTATTAGCCACAGATACGCAGTATTTT.

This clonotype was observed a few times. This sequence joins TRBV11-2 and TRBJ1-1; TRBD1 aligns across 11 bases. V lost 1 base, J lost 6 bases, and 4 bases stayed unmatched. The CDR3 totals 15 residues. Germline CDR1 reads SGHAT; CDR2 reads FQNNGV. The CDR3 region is CASSLVPGQGAEAFF. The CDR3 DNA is TGTGCCAGCAGCTTAGTACCGGGACAGGGGGCTGAAGCTTTCTTT.

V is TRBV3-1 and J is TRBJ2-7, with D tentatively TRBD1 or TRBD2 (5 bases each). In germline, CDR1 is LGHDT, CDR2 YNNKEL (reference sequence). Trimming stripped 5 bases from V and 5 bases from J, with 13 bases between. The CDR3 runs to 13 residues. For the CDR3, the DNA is TGTGCCAGCAGCGGGAGAGGGGTGGACGAGCAGTACTTC. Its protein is CASSGRGVDEQYF.

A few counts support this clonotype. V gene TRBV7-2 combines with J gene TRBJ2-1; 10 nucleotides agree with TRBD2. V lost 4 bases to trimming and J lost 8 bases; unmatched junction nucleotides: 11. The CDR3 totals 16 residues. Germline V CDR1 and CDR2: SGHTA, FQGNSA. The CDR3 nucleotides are TGTGCCAGCAGCTCTCTTTATAGCGGGAGGAGGGATGAGCAGTTCTTC. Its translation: CASSSLYSGRRDEQFF.

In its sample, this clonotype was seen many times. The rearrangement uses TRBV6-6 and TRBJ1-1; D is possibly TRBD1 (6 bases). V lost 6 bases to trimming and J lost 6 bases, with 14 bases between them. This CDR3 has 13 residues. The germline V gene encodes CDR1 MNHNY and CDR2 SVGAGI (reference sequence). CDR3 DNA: TGTGCCAGCAGACGCGAGACAGGACCTGAAGCTTTCTTT. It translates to CASRRETGPEAFF.

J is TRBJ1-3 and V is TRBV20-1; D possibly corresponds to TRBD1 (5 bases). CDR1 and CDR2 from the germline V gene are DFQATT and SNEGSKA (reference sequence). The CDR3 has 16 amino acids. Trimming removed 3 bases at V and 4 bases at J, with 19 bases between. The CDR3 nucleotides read TGCAGTGCTAGCAGGAGGGACCCTAGGTGGGGAAACACCATATATTTT. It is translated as CSASRRDPRWGNTIYF.

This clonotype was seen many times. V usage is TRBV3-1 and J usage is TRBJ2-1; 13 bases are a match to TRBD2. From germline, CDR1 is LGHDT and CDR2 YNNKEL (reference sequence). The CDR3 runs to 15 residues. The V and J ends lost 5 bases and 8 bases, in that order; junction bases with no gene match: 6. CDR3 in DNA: TGTGCCAGCAGCGAAGGACTAGCGGGAGACGATGAGCAGTTCTTC. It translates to CASSEGLAGDDEQFF.

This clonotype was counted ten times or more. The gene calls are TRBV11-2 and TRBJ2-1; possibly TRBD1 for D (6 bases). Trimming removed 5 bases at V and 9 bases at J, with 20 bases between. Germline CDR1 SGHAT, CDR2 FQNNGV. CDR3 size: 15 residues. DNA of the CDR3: TGTGCCAGCAGCCAACAGGGTCCTGCGTGGGGTGAGCAGTTCTTC. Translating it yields CASSQQGPAWGEQFF.

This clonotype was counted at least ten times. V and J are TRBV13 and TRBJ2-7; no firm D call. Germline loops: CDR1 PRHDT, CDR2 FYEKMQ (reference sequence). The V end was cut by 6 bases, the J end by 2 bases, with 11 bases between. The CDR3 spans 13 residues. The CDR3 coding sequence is TGTGCCAGCAGGCACAGCCAAGCCTACGAGCAGTACTTC. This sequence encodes CASRHSQAYEQYF.

The CDR3 here is CASSLSGSLNEQFF. The CDR3 coding sequence is TGTGCCAGCAGCCTTAGCGGGAGTCTCAATGAGCAGTTCTTC. V gene TRBV4-2 combines with J gene TRBJ2-1, with 9 bases that match TRBD2. The V gene end was trimmed by 4 bases and the J gene end by 6 bases; junction bases not matched to a gene: 4. There are 14 residues in the CDR3. The germline CDR1 and CDR2 sequences are LGHNA and YNFKEQ.

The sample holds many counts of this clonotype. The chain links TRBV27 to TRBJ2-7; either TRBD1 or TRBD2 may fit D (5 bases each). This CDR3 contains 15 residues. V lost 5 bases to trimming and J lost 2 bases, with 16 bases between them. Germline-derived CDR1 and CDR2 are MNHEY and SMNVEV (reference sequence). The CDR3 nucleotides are TGTGCCAGCAGTGGGCCCGGGACGGAACCCTACGAGCAGTACTTC. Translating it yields CASSGPGTEPYEQYF.

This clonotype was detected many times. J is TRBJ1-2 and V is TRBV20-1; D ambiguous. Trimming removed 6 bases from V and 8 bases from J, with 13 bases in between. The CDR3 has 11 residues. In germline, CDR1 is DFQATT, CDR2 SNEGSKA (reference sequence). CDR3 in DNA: TGCAGTGCCGGAGTCCGGGAGGGCTACACCTTC. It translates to CSAGVREGYTF.

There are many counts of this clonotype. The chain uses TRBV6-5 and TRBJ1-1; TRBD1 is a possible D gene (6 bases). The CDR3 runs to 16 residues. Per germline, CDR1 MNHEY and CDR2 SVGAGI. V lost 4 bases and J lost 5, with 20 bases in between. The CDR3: CASSSSHRELWTEAFF. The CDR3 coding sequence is TGTGCCAGCAGTTCGTCCCACAGGGAATTATGGACTGAAGCTTTCTTT.

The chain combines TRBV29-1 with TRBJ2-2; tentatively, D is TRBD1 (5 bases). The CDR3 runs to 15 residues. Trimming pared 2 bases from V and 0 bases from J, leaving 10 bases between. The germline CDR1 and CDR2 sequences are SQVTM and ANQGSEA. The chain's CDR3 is CSVEPQGTNTGELFF. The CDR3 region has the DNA TGCAGCGTTGAACCGCAGGGAACGAACACCGGGGAGCTGTTTTTT.

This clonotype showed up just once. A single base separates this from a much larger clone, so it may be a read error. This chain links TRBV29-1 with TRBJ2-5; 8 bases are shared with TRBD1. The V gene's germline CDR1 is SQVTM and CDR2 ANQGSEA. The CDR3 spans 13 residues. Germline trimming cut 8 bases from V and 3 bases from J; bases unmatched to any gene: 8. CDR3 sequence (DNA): TGCAGCACCGAAACAGGGGGTGAAGAGACCCAGTACTTC. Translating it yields CSTETGGEETQYF.

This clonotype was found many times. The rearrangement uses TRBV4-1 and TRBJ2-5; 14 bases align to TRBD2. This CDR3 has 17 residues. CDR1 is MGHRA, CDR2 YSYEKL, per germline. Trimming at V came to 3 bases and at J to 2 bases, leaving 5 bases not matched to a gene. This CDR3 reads CASSQGTSGRGQETQYF. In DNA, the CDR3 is TGCGCCAGCAGCCAGGGGACTAGCGGGAGAGGGCAAGAGACCCAGTACTTC.

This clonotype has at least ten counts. The CDR3 DNA is TGCAGTGCTAGGGAGGGGGAGAGGGAGCAGTTCTTC. Translating gives CSAREGEREQFF. The chain has TRBV20-1 and TRBJ2-1, with D perhaps assigned TRBD1 or TRBD2 (6 bases each). V was trimmed by 3 bases and J by 10 bases, leaving 13 bases between them. The CDR3 is made up of 12 amino acids. Germline V gives CDR1 DFQATT, CDR2 SNEGSKA (reference sequence).

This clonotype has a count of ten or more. The CDR3 nucleotides read TGTGCCAGCAGCCTACAGGGGATGAACACTGAAGCTTTCTTT. Protein sequence: CASSLQGMNTEAFF. The chain combines TRBV6-1 with TRBJ1-1; 7 positions agree with TRBD1. This CDR3 has 14 amino acids. The ends lost 6 bases at V and 0 bases at J; junction bases unmatched: 4. Germline loops: CDR1 MNHNS, CDR2 SASEGT.

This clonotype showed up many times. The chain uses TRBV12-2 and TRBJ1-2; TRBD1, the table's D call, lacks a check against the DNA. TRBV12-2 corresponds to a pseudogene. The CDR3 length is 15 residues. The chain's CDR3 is CASRLARGQKDGYTF. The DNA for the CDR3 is TGTGCAAGTCGCTTAGCGCGGGGACAGAAGGATGGCTACACCTTC.

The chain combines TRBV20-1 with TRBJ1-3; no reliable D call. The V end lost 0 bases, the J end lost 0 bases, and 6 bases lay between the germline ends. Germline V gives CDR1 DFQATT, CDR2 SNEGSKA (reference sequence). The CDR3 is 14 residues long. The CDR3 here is CSARDSLSGNTIYF. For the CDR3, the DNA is TGCAGTGCTAGAGACTCCCTCTCTGGAAACACCATATATTTT.

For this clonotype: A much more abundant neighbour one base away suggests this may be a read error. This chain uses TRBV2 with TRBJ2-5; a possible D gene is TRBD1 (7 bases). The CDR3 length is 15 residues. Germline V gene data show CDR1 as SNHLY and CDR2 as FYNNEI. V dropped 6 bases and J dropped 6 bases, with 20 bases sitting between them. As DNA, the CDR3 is TGTGCCAGCAGCGCGTGGGGGGACAGAGTACAGACCCAGTACTTC. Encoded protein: CASSAWGDRVQTQYF.

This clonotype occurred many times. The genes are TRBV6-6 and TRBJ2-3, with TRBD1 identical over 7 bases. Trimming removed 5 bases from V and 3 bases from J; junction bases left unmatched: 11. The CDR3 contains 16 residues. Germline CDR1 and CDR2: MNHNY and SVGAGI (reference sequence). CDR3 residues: CASSHTPTGLTDTQYF. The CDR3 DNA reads TGTGCCAGCAGTCACACCCCGACAGGGTTAACAGATACGCAGTATTTT.

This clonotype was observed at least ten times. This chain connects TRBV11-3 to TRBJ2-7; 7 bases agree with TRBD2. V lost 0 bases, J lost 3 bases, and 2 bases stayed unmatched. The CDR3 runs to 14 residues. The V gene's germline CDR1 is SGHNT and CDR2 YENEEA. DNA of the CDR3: TGTGCCAGCAGCTTAGACCCGGGGGGCTACGAGCAGTACTTC. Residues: CASSLDPGGYEQYF.

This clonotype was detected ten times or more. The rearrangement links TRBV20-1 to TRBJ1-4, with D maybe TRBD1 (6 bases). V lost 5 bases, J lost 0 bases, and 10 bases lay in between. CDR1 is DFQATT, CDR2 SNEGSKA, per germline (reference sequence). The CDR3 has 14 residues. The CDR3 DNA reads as TGCAGTGCTCTGAGGACAGCAACTAATGAAAAACTGTTTTTT. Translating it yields CSALRTATNEKLFF.